The clone carrying this T cell receptor (beta chain) was picked up a small number of times. These data belong to a study of blood T cell repertoires in COVID-19. At the level of the study: Researchers got acute and convalescent COVID-19 samples from the United States, Italy and Spain. Sources were T cells, B-cell-depleted T cells, or PBMCs; the material itself was cDNA or gDNA.

Profiling relied on immunoSEQ multiplex PCR, and the TCRdb table lists in-frame clones only, not all of them. The sample has 200,000 to 250,000 clones, 75% to 85% seen once. CDR3 length: 14 residues. Germline V CDR1 and CDR2: MNHEY, SVGEGT. The V and J ends lost 2 bases and 0 bases respectively, with 8 bases between them. The age range of participants was 18 to 89 years, with residence in approximately 25 US areas. This rearrangement joins TRBV6-2 or TRBV6-3 to TRBJ2-7; D may be TRBD2 (6 bases). The sample taken for sequencing was PBMCs or T cells enriched from blood (not recorded which). This receptor was taken from a woman aged 35 to 49 with acute COVID-19. CDR3: CASSYQTSSYEQYF. The CDR3 bases are TGTGCCAGCAGTTACCAGACTAGCTCCTACGAGCAGTACTTC.